This record looks at one T cell receptor beta chain sequence and its context. The data were obtained in a study of blood T cell repertoires in COVID-19. Study-wide context: Samples came from the United States, Italy and Spain, spanning acute and convalescent COVID-19.

Participants spanned ages about 18 to 100 years and resided in 20 to 25 US areas. Original methodology: Reference gene primer amplification gave estimated nucleated cell counts. Assay: immunoSEQ multiplex PCR; the TCRdb copy retains only in-frame clones and omits some. That table supplies the V and J calls and clone size; D and trimming were determined from the DNA. The sample has some 140,000 clones, more than 70% seen once. What was sequenced was PBMCs or T cells enriched from blood (not recorded which). This TCR was sampled from a man between 35 and 55 years old with acute COVID-19.

CDR3: CASSESSSGSGDTQYF. In nucleotides, the CDR3 is TGCGCCAGCAGTGAGTCGTCTAGCGGGAGTGGAGATACGCAGTATTTT. The chain carries TRBV10-1 and TRBJ2-3, with 10 bases fitting TRBD2. Trimming removed 0 bases from V and 5 bases from J; junction bases left unmatched: 5. Germline CDR1 reads WNHNN; CDR2 reads SYGVQD (reference sequence). This CDR3 is 16 amino acids long.